The 5 T cell receptor beta chains listed next were all sequenced from one sample in a study of CD8 T cells in Susac syndrome. Reverse transcription of roughly 0.45 to 1 ug RNA was carried out with random hexamers. TCRdb reprocessed the immunoSEQ multiplex PCR reads with MiXCR, giving one entry per CDR3 protein. Of some 120,000 distinct CDR3 sequences listed, around 94% are singletons. The material sequenced was CD4+ T cells from PBMCs. Receptor source: a human donor in good health.

The V call is TRBV6-2 or TRBV6-3, the J call TRBJ1-1; D unresolved. The ends were cut back, 7 bases at V and 0 bases at J, with 9 bases in the middle. Germline V CDR1 and CDR2: MNHEY, SVGEGT. The CDR3 runs 13 residues. The DNA of the CDR3 is TGTGCCAGCAACCTCCAGATGAACACTGAAGCTTTCTTT. The encoded protein is CASNLQMNTEAFF.

This clonotype was picked up one time. This CDR3 is CASSQGVEAGAHEQYF. The CDR3 DNA follows: TGTGCCAGCAGCCAAGGAGTGGAAGCGGGAGCCCACGAGCAGTACTTC. The chain combines TRBV3-1 with TRBJ2-7, with 8 bases that match TRBD2. CDR3 length: 16 amino acids. CDR1 LGHDT and CDR2 YNNKEL come from the germline V gene (reference sequence). With 1 base clipped from V and 5 bases from J, the junction kept 10 bases outside the gene matches.

The chain has TRBV29-1 and TRBJ2-2, with TRBD1 matching over 9 bases. CDR1 is SQVTM, CDR2 ANQGSEA, per germline. CDR3 length: 14 residues. The V gene end was trimmed by 7 bases and the J gene end by 5 bases; junction bases not matched to a gene: 8. In DNA form, the CDR3 reads TGCAGCGCCGGGGACAGGGCGGGGACCGGGGAGCTGTTTTTT. Translated, it gives CSAGDRAGTGELFF.

This rearrangement joins TRBV6-1 to TRBJ2-7; a possible D gene is TRBD2 (7 bases). Germline V CDR1 and CDR2: MNHNS, SASEGT. This CDR3 has 15 residues. V dropped 0 bases and J dropped 4 bases, with 13 bases sitting between them. Here the CDR3 reads CASSEAWEGGYEQYF. The CDR3 DNA sequence: TGTGCCAGCAGTGAAGCGTGGGAGGGGGGGTACGAGCAGTACTTC.

The chain couples TRBV3-1 to TRBJ2-7; possibly TRBD2 for D (5 bases). Germline V gene sequence: CDR1 LGHDT, CDR2 YNNKEL (reference sequence). The CDR3 consists of 15 residues. V was trimmed by 4 bases and J by 4 bases, leaving 17 bases between them. The chain's CDR3 is CASSPRGSATYEQYF. CDR3 DNA: TGTGCCAGCAGCCCCCGGGGTAGCGCGACATACGAGCAGTACTTC.